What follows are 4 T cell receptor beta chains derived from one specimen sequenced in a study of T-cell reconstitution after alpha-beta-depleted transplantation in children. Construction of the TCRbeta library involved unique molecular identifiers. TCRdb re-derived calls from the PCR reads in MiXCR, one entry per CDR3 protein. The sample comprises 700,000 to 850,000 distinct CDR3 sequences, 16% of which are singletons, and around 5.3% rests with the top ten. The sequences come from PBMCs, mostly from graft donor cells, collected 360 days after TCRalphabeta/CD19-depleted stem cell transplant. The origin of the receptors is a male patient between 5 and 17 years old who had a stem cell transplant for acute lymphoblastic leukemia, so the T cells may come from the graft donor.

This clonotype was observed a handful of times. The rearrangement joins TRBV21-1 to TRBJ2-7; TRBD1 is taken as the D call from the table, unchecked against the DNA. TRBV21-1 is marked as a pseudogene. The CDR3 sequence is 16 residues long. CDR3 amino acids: CASSKVGQPFSYEQYF. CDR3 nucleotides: TGTGCCAGCAGCAAGGTGGGACAGCCTTTCTCCTACGAGCAGTACTTC.

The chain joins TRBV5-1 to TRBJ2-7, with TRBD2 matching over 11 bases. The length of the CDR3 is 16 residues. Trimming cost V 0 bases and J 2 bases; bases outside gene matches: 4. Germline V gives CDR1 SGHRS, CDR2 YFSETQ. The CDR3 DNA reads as TGCGCCAGCAGCTTGGTAGGGACTAGCGGTCCCTACGAGCAGTACTTC. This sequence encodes CASSLVGTSGPYEQYF.

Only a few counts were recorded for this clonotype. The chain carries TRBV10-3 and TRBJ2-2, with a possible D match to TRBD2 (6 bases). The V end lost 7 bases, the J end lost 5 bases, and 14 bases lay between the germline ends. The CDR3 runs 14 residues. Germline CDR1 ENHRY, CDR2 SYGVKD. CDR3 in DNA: TGTGCCATCATGGGGCAGGAGGGGACCGGGGAGCTGTTTTTT. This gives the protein CAIMGQEGTGELFF.

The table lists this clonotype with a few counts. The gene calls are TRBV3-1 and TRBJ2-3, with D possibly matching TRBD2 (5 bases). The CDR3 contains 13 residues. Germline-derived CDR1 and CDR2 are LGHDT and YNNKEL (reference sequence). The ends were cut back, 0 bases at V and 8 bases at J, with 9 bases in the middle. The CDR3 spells CASSQDGGVTQYF. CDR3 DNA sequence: TGTGCCAGCAGCCAAGACGGAGGCGTTACGCAGTATTTT.